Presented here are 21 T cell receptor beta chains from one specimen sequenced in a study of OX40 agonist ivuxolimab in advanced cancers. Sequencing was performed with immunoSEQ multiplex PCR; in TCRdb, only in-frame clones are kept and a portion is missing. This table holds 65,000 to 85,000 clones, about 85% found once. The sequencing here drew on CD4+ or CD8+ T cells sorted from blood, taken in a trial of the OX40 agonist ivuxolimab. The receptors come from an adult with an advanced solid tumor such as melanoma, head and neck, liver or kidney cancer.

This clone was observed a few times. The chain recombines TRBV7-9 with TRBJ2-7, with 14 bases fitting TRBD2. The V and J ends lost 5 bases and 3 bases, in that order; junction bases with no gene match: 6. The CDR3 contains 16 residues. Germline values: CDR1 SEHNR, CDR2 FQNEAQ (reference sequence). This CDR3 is CASSGRTSGRFYEQYF. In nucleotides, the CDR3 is TGTGCCAGCAGCGGGCGGACTAGCGGGAGGTTCTACGAGCAGTACTTC.

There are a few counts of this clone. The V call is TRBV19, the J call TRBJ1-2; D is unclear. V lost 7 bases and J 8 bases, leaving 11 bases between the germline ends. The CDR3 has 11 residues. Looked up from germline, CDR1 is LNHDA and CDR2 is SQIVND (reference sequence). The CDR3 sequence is CASTGFRGYTF. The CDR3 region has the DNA TGTGCCAGTACAGGCTTTCGAGGCTACACCTTC.

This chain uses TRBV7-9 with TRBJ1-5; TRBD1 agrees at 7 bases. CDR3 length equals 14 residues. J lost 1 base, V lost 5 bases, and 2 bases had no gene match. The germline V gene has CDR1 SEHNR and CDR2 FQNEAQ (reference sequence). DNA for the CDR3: TGTGCCAGCAGCCAGACAGGGAGCAATCAGCCCCAGCATTTT. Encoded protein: CASSQTGSNQPQHF.

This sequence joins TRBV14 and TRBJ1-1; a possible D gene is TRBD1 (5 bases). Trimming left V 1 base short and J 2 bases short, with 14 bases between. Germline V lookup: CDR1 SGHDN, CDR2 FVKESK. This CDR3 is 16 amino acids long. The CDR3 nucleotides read TGTGCCAGCAGCCAAGGAACGGGACGGCTTAACACTGAAGCTTTCTTT. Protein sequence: CASSQGTGRLNTEAFF.

The CDR3 DNA reads TGTGCCAGCAGCTCTCGGGGGCCCTCTGGAAACACCATATATTTT. Residues: CASSSRGPSGNTIYF. This chain links TRBV7-2 with TRBJ1-3, with D possibly matching TRBD1 (6 bases). With 4 bases removed from V and 0 bases from J, the gap between germline ends came to 10 bases. The CDR3 extends over 15 amino acids. Germline V gene sequence: CDR1 SGHTA, CDR2 FQGNSA.

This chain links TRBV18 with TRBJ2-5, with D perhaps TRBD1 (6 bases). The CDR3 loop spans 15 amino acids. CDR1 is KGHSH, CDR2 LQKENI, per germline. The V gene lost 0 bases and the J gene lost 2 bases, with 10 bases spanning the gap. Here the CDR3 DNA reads TGTGCCAGCTCACCACCGGTGGACAGACAAGAGACCCAGTACTTC. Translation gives CASSPPVDRQETQYF.

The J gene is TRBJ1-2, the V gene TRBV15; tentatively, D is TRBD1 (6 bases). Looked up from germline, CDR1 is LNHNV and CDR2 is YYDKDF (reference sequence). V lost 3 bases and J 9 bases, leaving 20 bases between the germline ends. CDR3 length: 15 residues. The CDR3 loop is CATSRGETGPICYTF. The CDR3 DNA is TGTGCCACCAGCAGGGGGGAGACAGGACCGATTTGCTACACCTTC.

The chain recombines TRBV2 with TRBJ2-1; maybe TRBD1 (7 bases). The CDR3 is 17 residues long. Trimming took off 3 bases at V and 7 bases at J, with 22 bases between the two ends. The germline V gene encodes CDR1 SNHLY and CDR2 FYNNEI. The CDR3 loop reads CASSDGGERGGANEQFF. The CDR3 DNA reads TGTGCCAGCAGTGATGGAGGGGAGAGAGGGGGCGCGAATGAGCAGTTCTTC.

The CDR3 nucleotides are TGCGCCAGCAGCTTGGCGAGTTATGGGGATTCAGATACGCAGTATTTT. Amino acid sequence: CASSLASYGDSDTQYF. This chain connects TRBV5-1 to TRBJ2-3, with D unclear. The CDR3 has 16 residues. V dropped 0 bases and J dropped 4 bases, with 15 bases sitting between them. CDR1 SGHRS and CDR2 YFSETQ come from the germline V gene.

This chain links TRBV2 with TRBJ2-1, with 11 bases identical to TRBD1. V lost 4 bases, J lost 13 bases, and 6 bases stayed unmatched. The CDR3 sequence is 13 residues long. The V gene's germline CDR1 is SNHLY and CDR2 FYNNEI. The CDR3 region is CASSVLRTGGQFF. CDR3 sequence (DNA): TGTGCCAGCAGTGTTCTTAGGACAGGGGGCCAGTTCTTC.

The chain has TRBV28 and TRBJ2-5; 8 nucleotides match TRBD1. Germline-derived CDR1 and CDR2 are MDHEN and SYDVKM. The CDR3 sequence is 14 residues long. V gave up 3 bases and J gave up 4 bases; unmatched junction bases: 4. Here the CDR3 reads CASSFDRGLETQYF. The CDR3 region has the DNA TGTGCCAGCAGTTTCGACAGGGGCTTAGAGACCCAGTACTTC.

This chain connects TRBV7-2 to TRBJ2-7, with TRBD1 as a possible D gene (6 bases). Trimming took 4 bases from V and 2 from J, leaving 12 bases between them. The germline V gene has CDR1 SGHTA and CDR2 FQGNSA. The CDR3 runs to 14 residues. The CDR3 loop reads CASSSRQETYEQYF. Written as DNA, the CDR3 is TGTGCCAGCAGCTCGAGACAGGAAACCTACGAGCAGTACTTC.

In nucleotides, the CDR3 is TGTGCCATCAGTGAGTCGCCAGTCAAGAACACTGAAGCTTTCTTT. This translates into CAISESPVKNTEAFF. The genes are TRBV10-3 and TRBJ1-1; unclear D gene. V lost 0 bases and J 1 base, leaving 9 bases between the germline ends. The CDR3 runs to 15 residues. CDR1 and CDR2 (germline): ENHRY, SYGVKD.

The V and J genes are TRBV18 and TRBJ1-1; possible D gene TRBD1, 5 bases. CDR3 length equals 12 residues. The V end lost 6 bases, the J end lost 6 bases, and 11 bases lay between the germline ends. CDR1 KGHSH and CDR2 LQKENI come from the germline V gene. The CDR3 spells CASSLDRPEAFF. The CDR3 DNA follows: TGTGCCAGCTCTCTCGACAGACCTGAAGCTTTCTTT.

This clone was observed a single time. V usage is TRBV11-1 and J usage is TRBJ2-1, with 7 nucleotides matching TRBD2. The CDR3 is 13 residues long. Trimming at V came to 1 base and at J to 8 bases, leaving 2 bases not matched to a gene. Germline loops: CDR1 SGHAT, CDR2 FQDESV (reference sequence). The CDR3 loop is CASSLGGGDEQFF. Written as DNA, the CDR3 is TGTGCCAGCAGCTTAGGGGGAGGGGATGAGCAGTTCTTC.

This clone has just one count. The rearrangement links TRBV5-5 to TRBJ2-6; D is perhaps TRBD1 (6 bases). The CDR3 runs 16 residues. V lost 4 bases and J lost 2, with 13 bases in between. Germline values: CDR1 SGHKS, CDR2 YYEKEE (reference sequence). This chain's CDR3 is CASSLTGNPGANVLTF. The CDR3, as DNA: TGTGCCAGCAGCCTCACAGGGAACCCTGGGGCCAACGTCCTGACTTTC.

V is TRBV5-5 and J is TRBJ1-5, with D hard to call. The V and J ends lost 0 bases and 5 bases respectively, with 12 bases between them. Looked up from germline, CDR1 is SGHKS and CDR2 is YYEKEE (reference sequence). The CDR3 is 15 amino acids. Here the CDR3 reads CASSLAMATHQPQHF. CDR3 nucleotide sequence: TGTGCCAGCAGCTTGGCCATGGCAACGCATCAGCCCCAGCATTTT.

Written as DNA, the CDR3 is TGCGCCAGCAGTGAATACTCGGGGGACTATGGCTACACCTTC. It is translated as CASSEYSGDYGYTF. V usage is TRBV10-2 and J usage is TRBJ1-2; D may be TRBD1 (5 bases). V was pared by 3 bases and J by 3 bases, with 11 bases between. This CDR3 contains 14 residues. Germline V gene data show CDR1 as WSHSY and CDR2 as SAAADI.

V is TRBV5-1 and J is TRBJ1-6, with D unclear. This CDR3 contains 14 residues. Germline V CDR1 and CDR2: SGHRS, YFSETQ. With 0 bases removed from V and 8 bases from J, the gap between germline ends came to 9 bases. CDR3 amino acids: CASSLGDSDSPLHF. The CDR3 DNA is TGCGCCAGCAGCTTGGGGGATTCGGATTCACCCCTCCACTTT.

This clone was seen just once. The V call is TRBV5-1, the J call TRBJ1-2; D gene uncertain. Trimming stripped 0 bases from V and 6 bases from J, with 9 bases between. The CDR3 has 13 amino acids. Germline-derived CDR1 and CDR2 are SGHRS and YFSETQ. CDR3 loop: CASSLGRADGYTF. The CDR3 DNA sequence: TGCGCCAGCAGCTTGGGCAGAGCAGATGGCTACACCTTC.

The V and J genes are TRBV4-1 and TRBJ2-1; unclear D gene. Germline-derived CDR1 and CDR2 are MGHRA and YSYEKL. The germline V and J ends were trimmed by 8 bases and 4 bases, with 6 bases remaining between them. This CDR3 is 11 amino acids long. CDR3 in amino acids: CASQKYNEQFF. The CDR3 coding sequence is TGCGCCAGCCAGAAATACAATGAGCAGTTCTTC.